The sequence of this T cell receptor beta chain was determined in a study of CD8 T cells in ankylosing spondylitis. Details on this clonotype: Its specificity is unknown.

TCRdb used MiXCR to reprocess the 5' RACE reads, holding one entry per CDR3 protein. The sample gives around 340,000 distinct CDR3 sequences, 20% of which show up once; around 13% is in the top ten. Regarding the study as a whole: Researchers report that disease-linked clones proved CD8+ and relatively rare in peripheral blood. As reported, disease-linked clones showed significant enrichment in matched ankylosing spondylitis synovial fluid. Certain motif variants had earlier appeared in reactive arthritis synovial fluid and blood.

This TCR came from a male donor with ankylosing spondylitis or in good health (not recorded which). Sequenced material: blood, either unsorted or a sorted T cell fraction (not recorded which).

The CDR3 DNA sequence: TGTGCCAGCAGCTCGTCCTCAGGAGACTCCTACGAGCAGTACTTC. Translated, it gives CASSSSSGDSYEQYF. The chain combines TRBV5-6 with TRBJ2-7; no clear D. Germline CDR1 and CDR2: SGHDT and YYEEEE. Between the trimmed V and J ends, which lost 3 bases and 0 bases, there was a span of 13 bases. The CDR3 consists of 15 residues.